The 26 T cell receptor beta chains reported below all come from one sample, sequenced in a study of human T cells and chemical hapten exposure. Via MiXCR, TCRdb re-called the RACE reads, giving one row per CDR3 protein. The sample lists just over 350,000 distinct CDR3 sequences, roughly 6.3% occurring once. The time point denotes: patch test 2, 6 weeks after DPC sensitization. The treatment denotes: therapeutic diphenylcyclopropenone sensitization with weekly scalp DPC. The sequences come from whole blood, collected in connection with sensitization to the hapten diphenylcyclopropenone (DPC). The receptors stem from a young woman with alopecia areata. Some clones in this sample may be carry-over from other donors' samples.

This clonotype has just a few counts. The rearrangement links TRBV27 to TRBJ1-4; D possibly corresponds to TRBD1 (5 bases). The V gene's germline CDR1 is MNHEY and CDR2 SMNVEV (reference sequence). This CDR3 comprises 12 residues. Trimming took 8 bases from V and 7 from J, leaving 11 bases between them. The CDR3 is CASGGGGEKLFF. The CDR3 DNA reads TGTGCCAGCGGGGGTGGGGGTGAAAAACTGTTTTTT.

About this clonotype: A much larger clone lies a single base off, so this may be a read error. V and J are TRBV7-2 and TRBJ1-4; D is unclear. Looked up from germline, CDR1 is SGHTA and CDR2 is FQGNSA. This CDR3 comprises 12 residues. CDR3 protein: CASSFGLENLFF. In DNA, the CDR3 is TGTGCCAGCAGCTTCGGTCTGGAAAACCTGTTTTTT.

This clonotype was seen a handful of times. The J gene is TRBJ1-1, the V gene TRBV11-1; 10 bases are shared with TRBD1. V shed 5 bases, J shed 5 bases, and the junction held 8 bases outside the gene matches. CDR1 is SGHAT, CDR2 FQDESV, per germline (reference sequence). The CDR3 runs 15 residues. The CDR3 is CASSGQGVYGTEAFF. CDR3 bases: TGTGCCAGCAGCGGACAGGGGGTATATGGGACTGAAGCTTTCTTT.

The DNA for the CDR3 is TGTGCCAGCAGCTTAGGTCTGGCACTTAGCAATCAGCCCCAGCATTTT. Its translation: CASSLGLALSNQPQHF. This chain uses TRBV7-2 with TRBJ1-5, with D uncertain. Trimming took 1 base from V and 0 from J, leaving 10 bases between them. The length of the CDR3 is 16 residues. Germline CDR1 reads SGHTA; CDR2 reads FQGNSA.

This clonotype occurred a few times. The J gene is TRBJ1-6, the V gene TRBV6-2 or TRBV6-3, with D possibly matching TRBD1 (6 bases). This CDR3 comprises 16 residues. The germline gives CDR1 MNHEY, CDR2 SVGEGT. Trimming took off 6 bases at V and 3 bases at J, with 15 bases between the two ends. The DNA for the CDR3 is TGTGCCAGCAGCCAAAGACAGGACCTCTATAATTCACCCCTCCACTTT. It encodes CASSQRQDLYNSPLHF.

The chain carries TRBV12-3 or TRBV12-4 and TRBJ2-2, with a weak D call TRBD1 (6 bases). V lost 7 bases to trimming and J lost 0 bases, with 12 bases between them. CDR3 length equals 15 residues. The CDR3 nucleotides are TGTGCCAGCACCTTACAGGGCCCGAACACCGGGGAGCTGTTTTTT. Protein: CASTLQGPNTGELFF.

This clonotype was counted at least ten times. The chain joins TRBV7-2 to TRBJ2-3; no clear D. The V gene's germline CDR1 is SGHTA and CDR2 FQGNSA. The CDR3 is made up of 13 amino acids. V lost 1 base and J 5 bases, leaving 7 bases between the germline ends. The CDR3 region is CASSLVGGDTQYF. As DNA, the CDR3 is TGTGCCAGCAGCTTAGTGGGTGGAGATACGCAGTATTTT.

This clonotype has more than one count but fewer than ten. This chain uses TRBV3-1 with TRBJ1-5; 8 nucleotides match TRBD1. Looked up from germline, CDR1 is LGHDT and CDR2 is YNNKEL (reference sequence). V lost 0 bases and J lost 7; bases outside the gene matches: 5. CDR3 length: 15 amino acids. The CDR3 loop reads CASSQDRAGGQPQHF. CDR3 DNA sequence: TGTGCCAGCAGCCAAGATCGGGCAGGGGGCCAGCCCCAGCATTTT.

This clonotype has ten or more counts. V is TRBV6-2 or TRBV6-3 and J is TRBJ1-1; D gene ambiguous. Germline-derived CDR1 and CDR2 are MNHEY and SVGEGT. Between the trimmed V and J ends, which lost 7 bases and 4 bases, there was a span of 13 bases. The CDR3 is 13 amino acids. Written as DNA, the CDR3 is TGTGCCAGCATTCGGCCTACATCCACTGAAGCTTTCTTT. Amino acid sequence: CASIRPTSTEAFF.

As DNA, the CDR3 is TGTGCCAGTACGGGGGGGGCCCGCGATGAGCAGTTCTTC. It specifies CASTGGARDEQFF. The chain recombines TRBV27 with TRBJ2-1, with TRBD2 matching over 8 bases. The CDR3 consists of 13 residues. Germline-derived CDR1 and CDR2 are MNHEY and SMNVEV (reference sequence). J was trimmed by 8 bases and V by 9 bases; bases with no gene match: 9.

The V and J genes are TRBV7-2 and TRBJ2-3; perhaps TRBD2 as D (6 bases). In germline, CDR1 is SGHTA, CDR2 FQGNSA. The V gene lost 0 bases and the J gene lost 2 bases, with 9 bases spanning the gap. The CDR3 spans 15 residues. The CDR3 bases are TGTGCCAGCAGCTTAGCGGGGGGATTCACAGATACGCAGTATTTT. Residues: CASSLAGGFTDTQYF.

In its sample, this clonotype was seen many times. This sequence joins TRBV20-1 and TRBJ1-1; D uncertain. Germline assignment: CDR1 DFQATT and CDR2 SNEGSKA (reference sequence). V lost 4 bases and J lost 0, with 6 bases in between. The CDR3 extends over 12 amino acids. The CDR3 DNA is TGCAGTGCTATCGGGATGAACACTGAAGCTTTCTTT. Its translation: CSAIGMNTEAFF.

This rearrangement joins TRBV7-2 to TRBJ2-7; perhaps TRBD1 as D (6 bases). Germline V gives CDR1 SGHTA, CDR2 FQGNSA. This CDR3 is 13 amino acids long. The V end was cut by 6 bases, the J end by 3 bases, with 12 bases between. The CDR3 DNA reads TGTGCCAGCAGTTTCGGACAGTACTACGAGCAGTACTTC. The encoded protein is CASSFGQYYEQYF.

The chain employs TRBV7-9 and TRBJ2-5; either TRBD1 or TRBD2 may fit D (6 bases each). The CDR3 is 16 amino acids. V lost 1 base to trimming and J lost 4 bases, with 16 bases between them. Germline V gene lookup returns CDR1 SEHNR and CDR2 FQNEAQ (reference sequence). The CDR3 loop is CASSLVKKQGGETQYF. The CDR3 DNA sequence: TGTGCCAGCAGCTTAGTCAAAAAACAGGGAGGAGAGACCCAGTACTTC.

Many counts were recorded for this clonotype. Written as DNA, the CDR3 is TGCGCCAGCAGCCAAGTCTCGGCAGGGGGAAATGAAAAACTGTTTTTT. Translating it yields CASSQVSAGGNEKLFF. The chain carries TRBV4-3 and TRBJ1-4, with TRBD1 matching 7 bases. The CDR3 runs to 16 residues. Germline CDR1 LGHNA, CDR2 YSLEER. Germline trimming cut 1 base from V and 5 bases from J; bases unmatched to any gene: 7.

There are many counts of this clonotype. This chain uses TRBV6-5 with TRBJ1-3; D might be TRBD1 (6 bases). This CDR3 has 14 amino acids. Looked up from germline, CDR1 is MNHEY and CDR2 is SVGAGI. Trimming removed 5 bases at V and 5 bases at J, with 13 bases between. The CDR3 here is CASSTGQPRNTIYF. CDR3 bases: TGTGCCAGCAGTACAGGGCAACCTCGAAACACCATATATTTT.

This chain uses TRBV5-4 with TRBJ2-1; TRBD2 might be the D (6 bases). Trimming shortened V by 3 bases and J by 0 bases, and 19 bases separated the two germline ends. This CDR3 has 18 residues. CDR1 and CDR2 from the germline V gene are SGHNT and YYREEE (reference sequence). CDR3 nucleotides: TGTGCCAGCAGCTCCGGGACTCCGTCCTCAAACTCCTACAATGAGCAGTTCTTC. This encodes CASSSGTPSSNSYNEQFF.

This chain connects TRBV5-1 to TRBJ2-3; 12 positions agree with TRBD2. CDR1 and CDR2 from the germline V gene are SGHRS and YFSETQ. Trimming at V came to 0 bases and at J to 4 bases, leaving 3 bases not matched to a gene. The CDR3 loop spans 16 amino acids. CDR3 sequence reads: CASSLAGLAGPDTQYF. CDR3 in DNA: TGCGCCAGCAGCTTGGCCGGACTAGCGGGGCCAGATACGCAGTATTTT.

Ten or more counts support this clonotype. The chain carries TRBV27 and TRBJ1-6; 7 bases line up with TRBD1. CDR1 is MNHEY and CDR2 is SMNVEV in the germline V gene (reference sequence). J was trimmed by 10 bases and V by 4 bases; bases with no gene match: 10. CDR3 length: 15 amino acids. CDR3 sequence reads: CASSSYRGKGSPLHF. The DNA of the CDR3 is TGTGCCAGCAGTTCATACAGGGGAAAAGGATCACCCCTCCACTTT.

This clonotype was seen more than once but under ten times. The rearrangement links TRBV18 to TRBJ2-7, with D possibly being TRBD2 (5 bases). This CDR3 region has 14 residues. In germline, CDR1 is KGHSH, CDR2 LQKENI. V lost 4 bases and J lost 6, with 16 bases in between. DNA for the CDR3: TGTGCCAGCTCACAAACCCGGACGGCGGGCGAGCAGTACTTC. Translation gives CASSQTRTAGEQYF.

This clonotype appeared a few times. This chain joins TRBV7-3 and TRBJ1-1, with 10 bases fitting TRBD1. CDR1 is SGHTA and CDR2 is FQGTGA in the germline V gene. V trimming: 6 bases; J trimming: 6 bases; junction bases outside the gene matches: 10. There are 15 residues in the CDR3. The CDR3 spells CASSLRTGGSAEAFF. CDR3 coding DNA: TGTGCCAGCAGTCTTAGGACAGGGGGATCCGCTGAAGCTTTCTTT.

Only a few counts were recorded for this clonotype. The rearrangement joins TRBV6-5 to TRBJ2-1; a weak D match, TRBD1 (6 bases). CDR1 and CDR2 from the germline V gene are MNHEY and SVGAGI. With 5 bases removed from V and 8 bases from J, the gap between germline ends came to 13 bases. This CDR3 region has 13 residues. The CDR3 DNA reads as TGTGCCAGCAGTACCAGGGGCCGGGATGAGCAGTTCTTC. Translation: CASSTRGRDEQFF.

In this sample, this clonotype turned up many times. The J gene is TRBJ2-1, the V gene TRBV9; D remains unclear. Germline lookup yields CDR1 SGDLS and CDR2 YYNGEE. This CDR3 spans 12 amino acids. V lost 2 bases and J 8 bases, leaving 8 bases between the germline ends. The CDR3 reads CASSVGGDEQFF. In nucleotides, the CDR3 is TGTGCCAGCAGCGTTGGTGGAGATGAGCAGTTCTTC.

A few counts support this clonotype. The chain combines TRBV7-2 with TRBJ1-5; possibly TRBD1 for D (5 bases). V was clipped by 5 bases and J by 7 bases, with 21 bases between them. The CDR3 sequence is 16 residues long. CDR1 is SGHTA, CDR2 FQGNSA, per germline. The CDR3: CASSIRNGALGQPQHF. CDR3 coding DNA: TGTGCCAGCAGCATCCGAAATGGGGCCCTAGGCCAGCCCCAGCATTTT.

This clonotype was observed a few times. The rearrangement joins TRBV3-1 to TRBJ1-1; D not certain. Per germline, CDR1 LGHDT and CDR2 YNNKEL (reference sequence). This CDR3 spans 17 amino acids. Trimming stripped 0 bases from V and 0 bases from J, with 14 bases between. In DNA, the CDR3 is TGTGCCAGCAGCCAAGATAAGGGTTACGGGCTGAACACTGAAGCTTTCTTT. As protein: CASSQDKGYGLNTEAFF. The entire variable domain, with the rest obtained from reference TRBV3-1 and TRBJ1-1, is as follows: DTAVSQTPKYLVTQMGNDKSIKCEQNLGHDTMYWYKQDSKKFLKIMFSYNNKELIINETVPNRFSPKSPDKAHLNLHINSLELGDSAVYFCASSQDKGYGLNTEAFFGQGTRLTVV.

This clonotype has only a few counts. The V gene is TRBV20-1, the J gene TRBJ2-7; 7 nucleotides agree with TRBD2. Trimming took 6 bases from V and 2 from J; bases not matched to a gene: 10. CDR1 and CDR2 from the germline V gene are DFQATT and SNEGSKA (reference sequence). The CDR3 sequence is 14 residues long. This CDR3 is CSAWSEGRAYEQYF. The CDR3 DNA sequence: TGCAGTGCCTGGTCGGAGGGGAGGGCCTACGAGCAGTACTTC.